Presented here are 21 T cell receptor beta chains from one specimen sequenced in a study of beta chain features in type 1 diabetes. Expressed TCRB transcripts were sequenced, since all the RNA that had been isolated was reverse transcribed. The data were produced by immunoSEQ multiplex PCR, yet TCRdb's version contains in-frame clones alone and is incomplete. This table holds approximately 120,000 clones, around 15% found once. Whole-study findings and limits: Across all four CD4+ subsets, people with type 1 diabetes showed modestly shorter TCRB CDR3s.

Their antigens remain unidentified. The sample was central memory CD4+ T cells from blood. The receptors stem from a man aged 18 to 35 with type 1 diabetes.

This clone was seen repeatedly, ten times or more. This chain joins TRBV29-1 and TRBJ2-5; unclear D gene. Germline V lookup: CDR1 SQVTM, CDR2 ANQGSEA. The CDR3 is 12 residues long. V was clipped by 6 bases and J by 5 bases, with 13 bases between them. The chain's CDR3 is CSVDLAGETQYF. The CDR3 nucleotides are TGCAGCGTGGATCTGGCCGGGGAGACCCAGTACTTC.

This clone was seen many times. V and J are TRBV5-6 and TRBJ2-1; D not resolved. CDR3 length equals 12 residues. Trimming left V 4 bases short and J 10 bases short, with 12 bases between. CDR1 and CDR2 from the germline V gene are SGHDT and YYEEEE. The CDR3 DNA reads as TGTGCCAGCAGCCTCGCCGATCGCGAGCAGTTCTTC. Protein: CASSLADREQFF.

The chain recombines TRBV2 with TRBJ2-2, with 9 nucleotides matching TRBD1. V gave up 6 bases and J gave up 5 bases; unmatched junction bases: 7. The CDR3 runs 15 residues. Looked up from germline, CDR1 is SNHLY and CDR2 is FYNNEI. For the CDR3, the DNA is TGTGCCAGCAGCGGACAGGGGTTAAAGACCGGGGAGCTGTTTTTT. It codes for CASSGQGLKTGELFF.

This clone was counted a few times. The junction departs from germline at one end; a sequencing error may be responsible. This chain joins TRBV7-7 and TRBJ2-2, with TRBD1 matching 7 bases. This CDR3 contains 15 residues. Looked up from germline, CDR1 is SSHAT and CDR2 is FNYEAQ (reference sequence). CDR3 in DNA: TGTGCTAGCAGCCGGGACAGCCAAGGAACCGGGGAGCTGTTTTTT. Residues: CASSRDSQGTGELFF.

This clone turned up a few times. The chain uses TRBV11-3 and TRBJ2-1; TRBD2 aligns across 9 bases. Germline V gene data show CDR1 as SGHNT and CDR2 as YENEEA. With 5 bases clipped from V and 2 bases from J, the junction kept 4 bases outside the gene matches. There are 15 residues in the CDR3. The CDR3 loop is CASSTSGLAYNEQFF. The CDR3 coding sequence is TGTGCCAGCAGCACTAGCGGGCTGGCCTACAATGAGCAGTTCTTC.

This clone was detected only a few times. In the same sample, other DNA sequences code for this CDR3. The chain is built from TRBV30 and TRBJ1-2; D gene ambiguous. Trimming pared 3 bases from V and 7 bases from J, leaving 6 bases between. There are 10 residues in the CDR3. Germline CDR1 GTSNPN, CDR2 SVGIG (reference sequence). The CDR3 sequence: CAWRRGGYTF. CDR3 sequence (DNA): TGTGCCTGGAGACGGGGTGGCTACACCTTC.

This clone turned up a few times. CDR3 nucleotide sequence: TGTGCCACCAGCAGAGATTTCGAGACAGGTTCTGACGAGCAGTACTTC. Translating gives CATSRDFETGSDEQYF. V and J are TRBV15 and TRBJ2-7; tentative D call: TRBD1 (6 bases). Germline V gene lookup returns CDR1 LNHNV and CDR2 YYDKDF (reference sequence). The CDR3 consists of 16 residues. V was shortened by 0 bases and J by 5 bases, with 17 bases between the two germline ends.

A few counts support this clone. The J gene is TRBJ1-4, the V gene TRBV6-5; D is undetermined. Germline lookup yields CDR1 MNHEY and CDR2 SVGAGI. This CDR3 has 14 residues. Trimming pared 6 bases from V and 0 bases from J, leaving 8 bases between. CDR3 sequence (DNA): TGTGCCAGCAGAGAACCAGCAACTAATGAAAAACTGTTTTTT. Translation: CASREPATNEKLFF.

This clone was seen a few times. The CDR3 nucleotides are TGTGCCAGCAGAGGGGGCAGATACTATGGCTACACCTTC. Amino acid sequence: CASRGGRYYGYTF. The chain links TRBV28 to TRBJ1-2; TRBD1 matches 7 bases. The ends lost 6 bases at V and 3 bases at J; junction bases unmatched: 4. The CDR3 totals 13 residues. Germline CDR1 and CDR2: MDHEN and SYDVKM.

The chain combines TRBV5-1 with TRBJ1-1; no clear D gene. CDR1 and CDR2 (germline): SGHRS, YFSETQ. The CDR3 has 15 residues. Trimming removed 3 bases from V and 1 base from J, with 13 bases in between. DNA for the CDR3: TGCGCCAGCAGCTCTATCCGGGATACGAACACTGAAGCTTTCTTT. Its translation is CASSSIRDTNTEAFF.

This clone was seen a few times. V usage is TRBV9 and J usage is TRBJ1-3, with 9 bases aligning to TRBD1. The CDR3 length is 16 residues. Germline assignment: CDR1 SGDLS and CDR2 YYNGEE. The V segment lost 0 bases and the J segment 6 bases; nucleotides outside the gene matches: 7. CDR3 region: CASSVEAGDRANTIYF. In DNA form, the CDR3 reads TGTGCCAGCAGCGTAGAGGCCGGGGACAGGGCAAACACCATATATTTT.

The chain links TRBV30 to TRBJ2-1; D not certain. The germline V gene has CDR1 GTSNPN and CDR2 SVGIG (reference sequence). V was clipped by 7 bases and J by 1 base, with 5 bases between them. The CDR3 loop spans 11 amino acids. CDR3 loop: CAYRSYNEQFF. CDR3 nucleotide sequence: TGTGCCTACAGATCCTACAATGAGCAGTTCTTC.

Worth noting for this clone: Given a far larger clone just one base away, this is likely a sequencing read error. V and J are TRBV5-4 and TRBJ2-5, with TRBD2 matching over 10 bases. The CDR3 is 15 amino acids. The germline V gene has CDR1 SGHNT and CDR2 YYREEE (reference sequence). The CDR3 region is CATSPTSGQQETQYF. The CDR3 coding sequence is TGTGCCACCAGCCCGACTAGCGGGCAGCAAGAGACCCAGTACTTC.

This clone was recorded at least ten times. J is TRBJ2-3 and V is TRBV9; 9 bases align to TRBD2. V trimming: 3 bases; J trimming: 4 bases; junction bases outside the gene matches: 15. The CDR3 is 18 amino acids. Germline CDR1 reads SGDLS; CDR2 reads YYNGEE. The CDR3: CASSGPLLAGVESDTQYF. CDR3 DNA: TGTGCCAGCAGCGGCCCCCTGTTAGCGGGAGTAGAATCAGATACGCAGTATTTT.

J is TRBJ2-1 and V is TRBV30; D ambiguous. The CDR3 runs to 12 residues. Germline CDR1 and CDR2: GTSNPN and SVGIG (reference sequence). The germline V and J ends were trimmed by 0 bases and 5 bases, with 5 bases remaining between them. CDR3 sequence (DNA): TGTGCCTGGAGTGTCAGGCACAATGAGCAGTTCTTC. Protein sequence: CAWSVRHNEQFF. The variable domain in full, completed from reference TRBV30 and TRBJ2-1, reads SQTIHQWPATLVQPVGSPLSLECTVEGTSNPNLYWYRQAAGRGLQLLFYSVGIGQISSEVPQNLSASRPQDRQFILSSKKLLLSDSGFYLCAWSVRHNEQFFGPGTRLTVL.

In this sample, this clone turned up a few times. The rearrangement joins TRBV30 to TRBJ2-7; D gene uncertain. Per germline, CDR1 GTSNPN and CDR2 SVGIG (reference sequence). This CDR3 is 14 amino acids long. The germline V and J ends were trimmed by 3 bases and 0 bases, with 12 bases remaining between them. The CDR3 region is CAWSRSSSSYEQYF. CDR3 nucleotides: TGTGCCTGGAGCCGCAGTTCGAGCTCCTACGAGCAGTACTTC.

This sequence joins TRBV5-4 and TRBJ2-3, with D unclear. This CDR3 has 14 residues. Germline V gene sequence: CDR1 SGHNT, CDR2 YYREEE (reference sequence). Trimming left V 0 bases short and J 6 bases short, with 11 bases between. The CDR3 sequence: CASSLASNSDTQYF. CDR3 nucleotides: TGTGCCAGCAGCTTGGCCTCAAACTCGGATACGCAGTATTTT.

This clone has a handful of counts. The chain links TRBV29-1 to TRBJ1-1, with no clear D. Trimming pared 4 bases from V and 5 bases from J, leaving 14 bases between. CDR3 length equals 13 residues. Per the germline V gene, CDR1 is SQVTM and CDR2 is ANQGSEA. This CDR3 reads CSVVSGEETEAFF. Here the CDR3 DNA reads TGCAGCGTTGTGTCCGGGGAGGAGACTGAAGCTTTCTTT.

The chain couples TRBV18 to TRBJ2-5, with 12 bases that match TRBD1. CDR1 is KGHSH and CDR2 is LQKENI in the germline V gene. After removal of 3 bases from V and 5 bases from J, the junction contained 7 bases not matched to a gene. The CDR3 has 16 residues. The CDR3 nucleotides read TGTGCCAGCTCACCCCCGGGACAGGGGGCTGTGGAGACCCAGTACTTC. Its translation: CASSPPGQGAVETQYF.

This chain links TRBV7-9 with TRBJ2-3, with a tentative D call TRBD2 (5 bases). From germline, CDR1 is SEHNR and CDR2 FQNEAQ (reference sequence). The CDR3 runs to 14 residues. V lost 2 bases to trimming and J lost 4 bases, with 10 bases between them. For the CDR3, the DNA is TGTGCCAGCAGCTTAAACCTAGCCGCAGATACGCAGTATTTT. Its protein product is CASSLNLAADTQYF.

This clone was detected a few times. The CDR3 region has the DNA TGTGCCAGCAGTCAACAGGGACCCCGTGGGACTGAAGCTTTCTTT. This gives the protein CASSQQGPRGTEAFF. V gene TRBV28 combines with J gene TRBJ1-1; possibly TRBD1 for D (6 bases). Trimming removed 5 bases from V and 5 bases from J, with 18 bases in between. The CDR3 is made up of 15 amino acids. Germline-derived CDR1 and CDR2 are MDHEN and SYDVKM.